A selection of T cell receptor beta chains follows, all from one sample in a study of T cells in Graves' hyperthyroidism and ophthalmopathy. One entry per CDR3 protein results from TCRdb running MiXCR on the multiplex PCR reads. The sample holds 85,000 to 110,000 distinct CDR3 sequences, less than 55% seen once. The sample was blood. The source is a man between 35 and 55 years old with Graves' hyperthyroidism. Each CDR3 is given with its conserved first and last residue. A D gene is named only where the DNA matches it firmly. Rows may omit the clone size; those that give it use once, few, many or a size class.

j_call	clone_size	v_call	d_call	cdr3_aa	cdr3_nt
TRBJ2-7	many	TRBV7-9	TRBD2	CASSLWLAGGFSYEQYF	TGTGCCAGCAGCTTGTGGCTAGCGGGAGGATTCTCCTACGAGCAGTACTTC
TRBJ2-5	.	TRBV25-1	TRBD1	CASSEWSGGVETQYF	TGTGCCAGCAGTGAATGGTCAGGGGGCGTAGAGACCCAGTACTTC
TRBJ2-3	many	TRBV29-1	.	CSASTGARSTDTQYF	TGCAGCGCCTCTACAGGCGCCCGAAGCACAGATACGCAGTATTTT
TRBJ1-6	.	TRBV13	TRBD1	CASSLQDRGGSPLHF	TGTGCCAGCAGCTTACAAGACAGGGGAGGTTCACCCCTCCACTTT
TRBJ2-2	.	TRBV19	TRBD2	CASSMPQAGGGELFF	TGTGCCAGTAGTATGCCCCAAGCGGGGGGCGGGGAGCTGTTTTTT
TRBJ1-1	.	TRBV29-1	.	CSVVDTEAFF	TGCAGCGTTGTTGACACTGAAGCTTTCTTT
TRBJ1-2	many	TRBV19	.	CASSRRGSEGYGYTF	TGTGCCAGTAGTAGGAGGGGTTCCGAGGGCTATGGCTACACCTTC
TRBJ1-6	many	TRBV11-1	.	CASSITGNNSPLHF	TGTGCCAGCAGCATAACAGGGAATAATTCACCCCTCCACTTT
TRBJ1-2	many	TRBV19	.	CASSRQLPYGYTF	TGTGCCAGTAGCCGACAGCTCCCTTATGGCTACACCTTC
TRBJ2-3	many	TRBV19	.	CASSITGNTDTQYF	TGTGCCAGTAGTATCACAGGGAATACAGATACGCAGTATTTT
TRBJ1-5	once	TRBV20-1	.	CSASGSGDQPQHF	TGCAGTGCATCAGGGTCCGGGGATCAGCCCCAGCATTTT
TRBJ2-5	.	TRBV30	.	CAWRSGEEKTQYF	TGTGCCTGGAGGTCGGGGGAGGAAAAGACCCAGTACTTC
TRBJ2-7	many	TRBV11-2	TRBD2	CASSPHSGRGYEQYF	TGTGCCAGCAGCCCACATAGCGGGAGGGGCTACGAGCAGTACTTC
TRBJ1-1	many	TRBV7-2	.	CASSLRRGHSLRAFF	TGTGCCAGCAGCTTGAGAAGGGGACATAGCCTTCGGGCTTTCTTT
TRBJ1-1	.	TRBV7-7	.	CAISLRENTEAFF	TGCGCTATCAGCTTACGGGAGAACACTGAAGCTTTCTTT
TRBJ2-6	.	TRBV6-5	TRBD1	CTSSYSGRGLRANVLTF	TGTACCAGCAGTTATTCCGGCAGGGGGCTTAGGGCCAACGTCCTGACTTTC
TRBJ1-1	once	TRBV24-1	.	CATSDSGGFTEAFF	TGTGCCACCAGTGATTCGGGGGGTTTCACTGAAGCTTTCTTT
TRBJ2-1	.	TRBV2	TRBD1	CASSLGQGAGTGEQFF	TGTGCCAGCAGCCTCGGACAGGGGGCGGGTACCGGGGAGCAGTTCTTC
TRBJ2-7	.	TRBV20-1	.	CSAAGHDSYEQYF	TGCAGTGCGGCGGGACACGATTCCTACGAGCAGTACTTC
TRBJ2-1	few	TRBV30	.	CAWSYDGSYNEQFF	TGTGCCTGGAGTTATGATGGCTCCTACAATGAGCAGTTCTTC
TRBJ2-3	.	TRBV2	TRBD2	CASSELLAGRGTDTQYF	TGTGCCAGCAGTGAATTACTAGCGGGGAGGGGCACAGATACGCAGTATTTT
TRBJ2-5	.	TRBV5-1	TRBD2	CASSLGGGIEETQYF	TGCGCCAGCAGCTTGGGGGGGGGAATCGAAGAGACCCAGTACTTC
TRBJ2-3	many	TRBV15	TRBD2	CATSGGRARDTQYF	TGTGCCACCAGCGGCGGGAGGGCCAGGGATACGCAGTATTTT
TRBJ2-1	.	TRBV20-1	TRBD2	CSARGVSGRSIDEQFF	TGCAGTGCTAGGGGGGTTAGCGGGAGGTCTATCGATGAGCAGTTCTTC
TRBJ2-2	few	TRBV6-2/TRBV6-3	.	CASKFWTANTGELFF	TGTGCCAGCAAATTCTGGACAGCGAACACCGGGGAGCTGTTTTTT
TRBJ2-5	many	TRBV3-1	.	CASSLGGRNPSETQYF	TGTGCCAGCAGCCTCGGGGGCCGGAACCCTTCGGAGACCCAGTACTTC
TRBJ1-5	.	TRBV10-3	TRBD1	CAISDPGTGGQPQHF	TGTGCCATCAGTGACCCCGGGACAGGGGGTCAGCCCCAGCATTTT
TRBJ2-7	many	TRBV6-2/TRBV6-3	.	CASTRTLGDYEQYF	TGTGCCAGCACCCGGACCCTGGGAGACTACGAGCAGTACTTC